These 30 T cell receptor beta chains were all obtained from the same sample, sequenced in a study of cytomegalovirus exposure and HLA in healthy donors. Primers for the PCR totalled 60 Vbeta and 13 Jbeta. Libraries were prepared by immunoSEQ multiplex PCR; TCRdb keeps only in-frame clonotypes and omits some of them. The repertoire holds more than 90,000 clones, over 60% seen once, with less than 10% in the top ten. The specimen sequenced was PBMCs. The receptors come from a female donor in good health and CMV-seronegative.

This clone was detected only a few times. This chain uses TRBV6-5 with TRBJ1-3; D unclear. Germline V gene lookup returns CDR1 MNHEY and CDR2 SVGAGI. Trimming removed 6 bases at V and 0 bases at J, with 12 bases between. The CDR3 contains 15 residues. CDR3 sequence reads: CASSFSGISGNTIYF. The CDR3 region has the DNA TGTGCCAGCAGCTTCTCCGGGATCTCTGGAAACACCATATATTTT.

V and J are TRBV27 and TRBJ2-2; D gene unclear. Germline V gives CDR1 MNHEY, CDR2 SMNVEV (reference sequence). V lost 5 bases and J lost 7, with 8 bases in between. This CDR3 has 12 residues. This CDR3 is CASSPRHGELFF. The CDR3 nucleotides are TGTGCCAGCAGTCCCCGACACGGGGAGCTGTTTTTT.

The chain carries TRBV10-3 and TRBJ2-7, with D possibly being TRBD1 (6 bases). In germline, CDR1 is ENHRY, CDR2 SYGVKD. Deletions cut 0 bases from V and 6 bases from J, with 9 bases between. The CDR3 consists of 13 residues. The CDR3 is CAISESQGREQYF. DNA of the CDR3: TGTGCCATCAGTGAGTCGCAGGGGCGCGAGCAGTACTTC.

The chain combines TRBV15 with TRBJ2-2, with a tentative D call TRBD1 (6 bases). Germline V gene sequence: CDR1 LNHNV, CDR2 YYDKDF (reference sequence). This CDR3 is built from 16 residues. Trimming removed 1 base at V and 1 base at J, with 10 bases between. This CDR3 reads CATSRAKTGNTGELFF. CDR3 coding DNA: TGTGCCACCAGCAGAGCCAAGACAGGGAACACCGGGGAGCTGTTTTTT. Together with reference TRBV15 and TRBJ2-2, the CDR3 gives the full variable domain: DAMVIQNPRYQVTQFGKPVTLSCSQTLNHNVMYWYQQKSSQAPKLLFHYYDKDFNNEADTPDNFQSRRPNTSFCFLDIRSPGLGDTAMYLCATSRAKTGNTGELFFGEGSRLTVL.

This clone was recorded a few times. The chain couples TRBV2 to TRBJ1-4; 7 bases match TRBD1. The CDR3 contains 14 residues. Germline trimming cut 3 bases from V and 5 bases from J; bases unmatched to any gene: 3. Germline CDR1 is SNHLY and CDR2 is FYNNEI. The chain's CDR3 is CASSDGTVNEKLFF. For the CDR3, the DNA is TGTGCCAGCAGTGACGGGACAGTAAATGAAAAACTGTTTTTT.

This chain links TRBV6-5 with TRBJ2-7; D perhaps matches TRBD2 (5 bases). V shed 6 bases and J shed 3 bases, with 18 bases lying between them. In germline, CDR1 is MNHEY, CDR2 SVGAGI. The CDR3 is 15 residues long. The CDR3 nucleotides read TGTGCCAGCAGCCGTCGTACTAGTCTACGCTACGAGCAGTACTTC. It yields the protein CASSRRTSLRYEQYF.

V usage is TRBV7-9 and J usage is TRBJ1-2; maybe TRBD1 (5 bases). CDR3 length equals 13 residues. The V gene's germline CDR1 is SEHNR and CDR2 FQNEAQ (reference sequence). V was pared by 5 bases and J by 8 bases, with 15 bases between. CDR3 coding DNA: TGTGCCAGCAGCCCAGGGTTATCTGGGGGCTACACCTTC. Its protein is CASSPGLSGGYTF.

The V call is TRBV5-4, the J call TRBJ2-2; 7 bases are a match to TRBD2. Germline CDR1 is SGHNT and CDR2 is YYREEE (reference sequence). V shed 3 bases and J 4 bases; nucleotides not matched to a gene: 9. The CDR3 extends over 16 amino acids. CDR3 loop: CASSSKRGEGTGELFF. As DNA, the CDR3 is TGTGCCAGCAGCTCCAAGCGGGGAGAAGGCACCGGGGAGCTGTTTTTT.

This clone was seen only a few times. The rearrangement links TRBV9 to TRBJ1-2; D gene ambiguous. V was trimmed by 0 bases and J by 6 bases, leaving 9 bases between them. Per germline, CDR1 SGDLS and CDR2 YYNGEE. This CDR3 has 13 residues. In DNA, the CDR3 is TGTGCCAGCAGCGTAGAACAGTGGAATGGCTACACCTTC. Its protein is CASSVEQWNGYTF.

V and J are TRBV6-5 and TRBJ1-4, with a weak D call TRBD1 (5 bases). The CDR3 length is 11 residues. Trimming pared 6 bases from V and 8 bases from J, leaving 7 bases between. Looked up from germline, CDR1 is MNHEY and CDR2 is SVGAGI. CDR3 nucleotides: TGTGCCAGCAGGGGGGGAGAAAAACTGTTTTTT. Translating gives CASRGGEKLFF.

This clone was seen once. This CDR3 is CASSSGREWVDTQYF. The CDR3 bases are TGTGCCAGCAGCTCGGGGCGGGAGTGGGTAGATACGCAGTATTTT. The genes are TRBV5-4 and TRBJ2-3; TRBD2 matches at 7 bases. CDR1 and CDR2 (germline): SGHNT, YYREEE (reference sequence). The CDR3 is 15 amino acids. V was pared by 3 bases and J by 5 bases, with 9 bases of the junction left unmatched.

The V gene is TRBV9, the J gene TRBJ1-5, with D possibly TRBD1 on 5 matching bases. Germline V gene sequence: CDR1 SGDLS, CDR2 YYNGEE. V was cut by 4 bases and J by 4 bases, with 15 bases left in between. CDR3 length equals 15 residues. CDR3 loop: CASSPGGAPNQPQHF. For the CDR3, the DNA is TGTGCCAGCAGCCCGGGTGGGGCCCCGAATCAGCCCCAGCATTTT.

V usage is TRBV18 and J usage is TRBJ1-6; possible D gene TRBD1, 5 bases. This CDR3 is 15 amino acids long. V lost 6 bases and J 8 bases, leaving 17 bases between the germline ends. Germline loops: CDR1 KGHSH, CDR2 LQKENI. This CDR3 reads CASSSEVGGDSPLHF. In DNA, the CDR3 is TGTGCCAGCTCGTCCGAGGTGGGGGGGGATTCACCCCTCCACTTT.

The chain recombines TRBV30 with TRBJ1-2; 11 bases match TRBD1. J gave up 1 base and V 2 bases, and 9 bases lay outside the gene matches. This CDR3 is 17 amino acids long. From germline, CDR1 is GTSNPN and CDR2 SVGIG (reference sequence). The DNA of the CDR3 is TGTGCCTGGAGTCGAATGACCGGGACAGGGGGTAACTATGGCTACACCTTC. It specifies CAWSRMTGTGGNYGYTF.

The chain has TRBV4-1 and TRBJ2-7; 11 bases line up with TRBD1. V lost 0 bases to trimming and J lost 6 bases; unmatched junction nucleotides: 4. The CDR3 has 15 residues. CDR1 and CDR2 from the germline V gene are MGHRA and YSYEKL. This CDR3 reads CASSQEGDRGSEQYF. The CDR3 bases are TGCGCCAGCAGCCAAGAAGGGGACAGGGGGTCCGAGCAGTACTTC.

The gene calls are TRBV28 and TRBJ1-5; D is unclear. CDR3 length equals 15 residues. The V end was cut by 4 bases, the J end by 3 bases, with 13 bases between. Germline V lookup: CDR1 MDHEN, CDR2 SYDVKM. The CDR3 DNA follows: TGTGCCAGCAGTTCCCGGTTGGTCCCCAATCAGCCCCAGCATTTT. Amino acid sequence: CASSSRLVPNQPQHF. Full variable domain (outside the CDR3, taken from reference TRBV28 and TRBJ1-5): DVKVTQSSRYLVKRTGEKVFLECVQDMDHENMFWYRQDPGLGLRLIYFSYDVKMKEKGDIPEGYSVSREKKERFSLILESASTNQTSMYLCASSSRLVPNQPQHFGDGTRLSIL.

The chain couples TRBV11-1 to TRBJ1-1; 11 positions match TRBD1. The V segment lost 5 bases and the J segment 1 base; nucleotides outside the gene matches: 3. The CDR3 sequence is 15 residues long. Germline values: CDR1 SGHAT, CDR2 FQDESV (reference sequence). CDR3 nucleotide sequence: TGTGCCAGCAGCACCGGGACAGGGGGGAACACTGAAGCTTTCTTT. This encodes CASSTGTGGNTEAFF.

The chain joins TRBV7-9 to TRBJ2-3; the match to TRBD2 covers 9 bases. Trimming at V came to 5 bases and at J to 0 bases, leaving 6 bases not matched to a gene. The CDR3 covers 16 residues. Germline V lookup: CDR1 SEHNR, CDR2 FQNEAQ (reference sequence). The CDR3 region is CASSRPTSGSTDTQYF. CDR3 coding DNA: TGTGCCAGCAGCCGTCCCACTAGCGGGAGCACAGATACGCAGTATTTT.

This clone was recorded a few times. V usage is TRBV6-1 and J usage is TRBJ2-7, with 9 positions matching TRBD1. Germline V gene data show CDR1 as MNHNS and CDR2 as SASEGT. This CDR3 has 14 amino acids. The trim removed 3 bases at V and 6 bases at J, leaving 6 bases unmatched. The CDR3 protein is CASSEGQGTGEQYF. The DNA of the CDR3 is TGTGCCAGCAGTGAGGGACAGGGAACGGGCGAGCAGTACTTC.

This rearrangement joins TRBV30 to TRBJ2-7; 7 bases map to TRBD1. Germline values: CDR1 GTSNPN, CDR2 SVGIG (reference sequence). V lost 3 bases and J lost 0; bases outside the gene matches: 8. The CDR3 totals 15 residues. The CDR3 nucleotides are TGTGCCTGGAGACCTACAGGGGCTAGCTCCTACGAGCAGTACTTC. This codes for CAWRPTGASSYEQYF.

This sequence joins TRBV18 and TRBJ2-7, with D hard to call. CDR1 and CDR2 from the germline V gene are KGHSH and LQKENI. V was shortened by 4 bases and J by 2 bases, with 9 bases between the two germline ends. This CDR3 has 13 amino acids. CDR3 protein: CASSLTVAYEQYF. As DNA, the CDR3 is TGTGCCAGCTCACTAACAGTGGCCTACGAGCAGTACTTC.

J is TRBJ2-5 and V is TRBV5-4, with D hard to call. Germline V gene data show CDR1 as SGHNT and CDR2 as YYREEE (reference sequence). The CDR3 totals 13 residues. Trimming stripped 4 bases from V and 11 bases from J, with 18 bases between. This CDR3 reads CASSLALPGEQYF. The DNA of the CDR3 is TGTGCCAGCAGCCTGGCGCTCCCGGGTGAGCAGTACTTC.

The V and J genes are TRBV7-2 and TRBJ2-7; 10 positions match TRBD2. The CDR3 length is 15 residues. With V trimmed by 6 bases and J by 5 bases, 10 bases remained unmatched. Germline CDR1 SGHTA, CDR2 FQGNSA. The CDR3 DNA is TGTGCCAGCAGTCGCGTCCCGGGACTAGCGAACGAGCAGTACTTC. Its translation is CASSRVPGLANEQYF.

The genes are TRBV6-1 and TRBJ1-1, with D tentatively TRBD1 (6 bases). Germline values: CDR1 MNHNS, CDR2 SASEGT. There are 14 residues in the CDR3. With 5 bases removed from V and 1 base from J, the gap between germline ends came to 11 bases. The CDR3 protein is CASSHPGQNTEAFF. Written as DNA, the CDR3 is TGTGCCAGCAGTCATCCGGGACAGAACACTGAAGCTTTCTTT.

DNA for the CDR3: TGTGCCAGCTCACCTAGTTACCCGAGCGAGTCTGGGGCCAACGTCCTGACTTTC. Translating gives CASSPSYPSESGANVLTF. This chain joins TRBV18 and TRBJ2-6; no clear D gene. Germline V lookup: CDR1 KGHSH, CDR2 LQKENI. V was pared by 3 bases and J by 1 base, with 16 bases between. This CDR3 comprises 18 residues.

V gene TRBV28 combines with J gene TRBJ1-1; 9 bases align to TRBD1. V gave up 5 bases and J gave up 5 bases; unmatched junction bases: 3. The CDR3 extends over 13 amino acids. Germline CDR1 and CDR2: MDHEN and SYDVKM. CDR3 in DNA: TGTGCCAGCAGTACAGGGGGCCGGACTGAAGCTTTCTTT. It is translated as CASSTGGRTEAFF.

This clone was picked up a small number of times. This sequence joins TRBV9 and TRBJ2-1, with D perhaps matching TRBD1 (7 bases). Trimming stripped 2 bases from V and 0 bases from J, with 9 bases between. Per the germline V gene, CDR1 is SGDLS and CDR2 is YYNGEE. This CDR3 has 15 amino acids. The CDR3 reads CASSVQGGSYNEQFF. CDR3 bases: TGTGCCAGCAGCGTTCAGGGGGGCTCCTACAATGAGCAGTTCTTC.

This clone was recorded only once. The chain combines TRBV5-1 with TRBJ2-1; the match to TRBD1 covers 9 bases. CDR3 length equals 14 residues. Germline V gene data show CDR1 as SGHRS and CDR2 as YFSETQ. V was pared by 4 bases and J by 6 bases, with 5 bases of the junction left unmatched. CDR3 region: CASSPGTGSNEQFF. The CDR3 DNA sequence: TGCGCCAGCAGCCCGGGGACAGGGAGCAATGAGCAGTTCTTC.

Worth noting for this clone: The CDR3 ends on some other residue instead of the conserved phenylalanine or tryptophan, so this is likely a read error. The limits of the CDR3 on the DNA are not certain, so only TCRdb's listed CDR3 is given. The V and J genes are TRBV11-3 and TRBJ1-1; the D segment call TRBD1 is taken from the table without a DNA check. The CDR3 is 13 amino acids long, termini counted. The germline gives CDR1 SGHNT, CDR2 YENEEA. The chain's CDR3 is CASSLDFRGHLFG.

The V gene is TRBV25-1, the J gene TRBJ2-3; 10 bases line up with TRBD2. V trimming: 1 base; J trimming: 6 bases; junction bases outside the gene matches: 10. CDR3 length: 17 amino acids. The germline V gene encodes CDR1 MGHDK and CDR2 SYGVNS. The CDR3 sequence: CASSESVVAGGEDTQYF. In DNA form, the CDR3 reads TGTGCCAGCAGTGAATCAGTGGTAGCGGGAGGTGAGGATACGCAGTATTTT.